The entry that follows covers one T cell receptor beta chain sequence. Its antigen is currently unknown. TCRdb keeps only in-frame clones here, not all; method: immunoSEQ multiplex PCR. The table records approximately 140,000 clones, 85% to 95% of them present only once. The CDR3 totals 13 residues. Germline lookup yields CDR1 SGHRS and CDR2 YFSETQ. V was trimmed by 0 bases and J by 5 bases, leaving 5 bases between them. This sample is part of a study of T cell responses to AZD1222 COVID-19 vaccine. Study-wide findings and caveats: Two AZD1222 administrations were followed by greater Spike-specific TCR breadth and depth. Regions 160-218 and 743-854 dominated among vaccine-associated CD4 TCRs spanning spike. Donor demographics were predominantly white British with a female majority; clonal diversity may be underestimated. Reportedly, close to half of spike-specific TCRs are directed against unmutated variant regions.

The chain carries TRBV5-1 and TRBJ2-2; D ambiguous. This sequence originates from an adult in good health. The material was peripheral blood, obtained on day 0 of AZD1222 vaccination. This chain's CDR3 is CASSLDGTGELFF. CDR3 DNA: TGCGCCAGCAGCTTGGACGGGACCGGGGAGCTGTTTTTT.